This T cell receptor beta chain originates from a study of blood T cell repertoires in COVID-19. In germline, CDR1 is SGHTS, CDR2 YDEGEE. Trimming cost V 1 base and J 0 bases, with 14 bases left between them. This CDR3 has 18 amino acids. Assay: immunoSEQ multiplex PCR; the TCRdb copy retains only in-frame clones and omits some. The data show approximately 360,000 clones, 75% to 90% seen once. This sequence originates from a woman aged 50 to 60 who had recovered from COVID-19. The sequencing sample was made of PBMCs or T cells enriched from blood (not recorded which). The chain has TRBV5-8 and TRBJ2-6; a possible D gene is TRBD1 (6 bases). In DNA form, the CDR3 reads TGTGCCAGCAGCTTGAGGACAGAACTACTCTCTGGGGCCAACGTCCTGACTTTC. Translated: CASSLRTELLSGANVLTF.